Below, 17 T cell receptor beta chains from the same sample are listed, as sequenced in a study of blood T cell repertoires in COVID-19. TCRdb's copy holds only in-frame clones and misses some; the assay was immunoSEQ multiplex PCR. The top ten clones hold less than 2% of a sample with roughly 520,000 clones, around nine tenths of them seen once. The sequencing sample was made of PBMCs or T cells enriched from blood (not recorded which). Receptors were obtained from a woman aged 40-49 years who had recovered from COVID-19.

The chain combines TRBV5-1 with TRBJ2-7; tentative D call: TRBD2 (6 bases). The CDR3 covers 15 residues. The germline V and J ends were trimmed by 4 bases and 6 bases, with 20 bases remaining between them. Germline values: CDR1 SGHRS, CDR2 YFSETQ. The CDR3: CASSRRRDPGGEQYF. DNA for the CDR3: TGCGCCAGCAGCCGCCGGCGGGATCCTGGGGGCGAGCAGTACTTC.

This clone was seen only once. The chain carries TRBV6-2 or TRBV6-3 and TRBJ1-5; D might be TRBD1 (5 bases). Germline CDR1 MNHEY, CDR2 SVGEGT. Trimming shortened V by 0 bases and J by 6 bases, and 9 bases separated the two germline ends. The CDR3 sequence is 14 residues long. The CDR3 DNA reads as TGTGCCAGCAGTTACTCCCCAGGGTTTCAGCCCCAGCATTTT. Translation gives CASSYSPGFQPQHF.

The V gene is TRBV9, the J gene TRBJ2-7; 9 nucleotides agree with TRBD1. With 2 bases clipped from V and 5 bases from J, the junction kept 11 bases outside the gene matches. The germline V gene encodes CDR1 SGDLS and CDR2 YYNGEE. The CDR3 length is 16 residues. The CDR3 loop reads CASSVDPGTGPNEQYF. DNA for the CDR3: TGTGCCAGCAGCGTTGACCCCGGGACAGGGCCCAACGAGCAGTACTTC.

The V gene is TRBV4-3, the J gene TRBJ2-2, with 7 nucleotides matching TRBD1. V lost 6 bases and J lost 2; bases outside the gene matches: 24. Germline CDR1 reads LGHNA; CDR2 reads YSLEER. The CDR3 runs to 21 residues. This chain's CDR3 is CASREKLHSLGDRDNTGELFF. As DNA, the CDR3 is TGCGCCAGCAGAGAAAAGCTTCACTCACTAGGAGACAGGGATAACACCGGGGAGCTGTTTTTT.

V and J are TRBV6-6 and TRBJ1-2; D possibly corresponds to TRBD1 (5 bases). CDR1 is MNHNY and CDR2 is SVGAGI in the germline V gene (reference sequence). The CDR3 is 14 residues long. V lost 1 base to trimming and J lost 6 bases, with 12 bases between them. The CDR3 is CASSYFRDSDGYTF. The CDR3 DNA sequence: TGTGCCAGCAGTTACTTCCGGGACTCCGATGGCTACACCTTC.

The rearrangement links TRBV4-1 to TRBJ1-2, with a weak D call TRBD1 (5 bases). V was pared by 1 base and J by 4 bases, with 13 bases between. CDR1 is MGHRA and CDR2 is YSYEKL in the germline V gene. This CDR3 is built from 15 residues. The CDR3 DNA reads as TGCGCCAGCAGCCAAGCCGCCGGGACTGTCTATGGCTACACCTTC. It specifies CASSQAAGTVYGYTF.

The chain uses TRBV3-1 (or the pseudogene TRBV3-2) and TRBJ2-1; no reliable D call. The CDR3 sequence is 14 residues long. The germline gives CDR1 LGHDT, CDR2 YNNKEL (reference sequence). Trimming took off 4 bases at V and 9 bases at J, with 16 bases between the two ends. CDR3 residues: CASSPSSYRSEQFF. The CDR3, as DNA: TGTGCCAGCAGCCCCTCGTCCTATCGGAGTGAGCAGTTCTTC.

This chain connects TRBV7-2 to TRBJ2-5; TRBD1 matches at 7 bases. This CDR3 comprises 13 residues. The germline CDR1 and CDR2 sequences are SGHTA and FQGNSA. The V segment lost 5 bases and the J segment 2 bases; nucleotides outside the gene matches: 2. CDR3 region: CASSADRQETQYF. CDR3 DNA sequence: TGTGCCAGCAGCGCGGACAGGCAAGAGACCCAGTACTTC.

V is TRBV5-1 and J is TRBJ1-1, with D uncertain. This CDR3 has 15 residues. The germline V gene has CDR1 SGHRS and CDR2 YFSETQ. Trimming removed 3 bases from V and 4 bases from J, with 16 bases in between. CDR3 coding DNA: TGCGCCAGCAGCTACCGCGCGGGCGGAGGCACTGAAGCTTTCTTT. This translates into CASSYRAGGGTEAFF.

The rearrangement links TRBV9 to TRBJ2-2, with D possibly matching TRBD2 (6 bases). CDR3 length: 14 residues. Germline values: CDR1 SGDLS, CDR2 YYNGEE. Trimming stripped 0 bases from V and 7 bases from J, with 10 bases between. The CDR3 here is CASSVGVADGELFF. Written as DNA, the CDR3 is TGTGCCAGCAGCGTAGGGGTAGCGGACGGGGAGCTGTTTTTT. Together with reference TRBV9 and TRBJ2-2, the CDR3 gives the full variable domain: DSGVTQTPKHLITATGQRVTLRCSPRSGDLSVYWYQQSLDQGLQFLIQYYNGEERAKGNILERFSAQQFPDLHSELNLSSLELGDSALYFCASSVGVADGELFFGEGSRLTVL.

The V gene is TRBV5-1, the J gene TRBJ1-1; 8 nucleotides line up with TRBD1. V gave up 4 bases and J gave up 3 bases; unmatched junction bases: 2. This CDR3 comprises 13 residues. Germline V gives CDR1 SGHRS, CDR2 YFSETQ. CDR3 region: CASSPGGYTEAFF. The DNA of the CDR3 is TGCGCCAGCAGCCCAGGGGGCTACACTGAAGCTTTCTTT.

This rearrangement joins TRBV27 to TRBJ1-2; TRBD1 is a possible D gene (6 bases). V was pared by 6 bases and J by 4 bases, with 24 bases between. CDR3 length: 17 amino acids. The germline V gene has CDR1 MNHEY and CDR2 SMNVEV (reference sequence). The CDR3 reads CASSSTPRTAYFYGYTF. The CDR3 DNA follows: TGTGCCAGCAGCTCTACCCCCCGGACAGCCTACTTCTATGGCTACACCTTC.

The rearrangement joins TRBV25-1 to TRBJ1-4; 12 nucleotides agree with TRBD1. V gave up 3 bases and J gave up 15 bases; unmatched junction bases: 8. Germline V gives CDR1 MGHDK, CDR2 SYGVNS. The CDR3 runs 14 residues. The CDR3 region has the DNA TGTGCCAGCAGTGACCCGGGACAGGGGGCACAGTTGTTTTTT. Protein: CASSDPGQGAQLFF.

CDR3 amino acids: CASSQDPRGVRQPQHF. The CDR3 bases are TGTGCCAGCAGCCAAGATCCCAGGGGAGTTCGGCAGCCCCAGCATTTT. The chain employs TRBV3-1 (or the pseudogene TRBV3-2) and TRBJ1-5, with a weak D call TRBD1 (6 bases). Trimming removed 0 bases from V and 7 bases from J, with 16 bases in between. Germline V gene lookup returns CDR1 LGHDT and CDR2 YNNKEL (reference sequence). The CDR3 contains 16 residues.

The J gene is TRBJ2-7, the V gene TRBV7-9, with no clear D. CDR1 is SEHNR, CDR2 FQNEAQ, per germline (reference sequence). V lost 5 bases, J lost 4 bases, and 6 bases lay in between. The CDR3 runs 11 residues. The CDR3 here is CASSPQYEQYF. For the CDR3, the DNA is TGTGCCAGCAGCCCCCAGTACGAGCAGTACTTC.

This clone appeared once. The rearrangement joins TRBV4-3 to TRBJ1-3, with 8 bases that match TRBD1. Germline CDR1 is LGHNA and CDR2 is YSLEER. This CDR3 region has 16 residues. V shed 4 bases and J 2 bases; nucleotides not matched to a gene: 7. Here the CDR3 DNA reads TGCGCCAGCAGCCCAAAAACGACAGGGGCTGGAAACACCATATATTTT. Translated, it gives CASSPKTTGAGNTIYF.

This chain connects TRBV6-2 or TRBV6-3 to TRBJ2-4; TRBD2 matches 10 bases. Germline CDR1 reads MNHEY; CDR2 reads SVGEGT. The length of the CDR3 is 17 residues. V lost 5 bases and J lost 3; bases outside the gene matches: 10. In DNA, the CDR3 is TGTGCCAGCAGTCGTTCTAGCGGGAGTAATGACAAAAACATTCAGTACTTC. It yields the protein CASSRSSGSNDKNIQYF.